This T cell receptor (beta chain) derives from a study of cytomegalovirus exposure and HLA in healthy donors. Study-wide points: CMV serostatus was the only immune exposure information that was available.

The primer mix had 60 Vbeta and 13 Jbeta primers. Here immunoSEQ multiplex PCR was the method, and the copy in TCRdb shows in-frame clones only, minus some. The sample has roughly 120,000 clones, more than 60% seen once. Germline assignment: CDR1 SNHLY and CDR2 FYNNEI. V was trimmed by 1 base and J by 5 bases, leaving 9 bases between them. The CDR3 is 14 amino acids. This clone was detected once. Its antigen is currently unknown. The specimen was PBMCs. The chain recombines TRBV2 with TRBJ2-1; unclear D gene. This TCR derives from a woman aged 40-49 years in good health and CMV-seronegative. The CDR3 region has the DNA TGTGCCAGCAGTGAAGTTTCAGAGGACAATGAGCAGTTCTTC. Its protein is CASSEVSEDNEQFF.